Listed below are T cell receptor beta chains from one sample, sequenced in a study of T-cell reconstitution after alpha-beta-depleted transplantation in children. TCRdb passed the PCR reads through MiXCR, listing each CDR3 protein once. There are 900,000 or so distinct CDR3 sequences in the sample; roughly 15% occur only once, and about 4.6% lies in the top ten. This sample comprised PBMCs, mostly from graft donor cells, obtained 360 days after TCRalphabeta/CD19-depleted stem cell transplant. These receptors were taken from a male patient younger than 18 who had a stem cell transplant for acute lymphoblastic leukemia, so the T cells may come from the graft donor. Each CDR3 is given with its conserved first and last residue. The order of the fields is D gene, V gene, clone size, J gene, CDR3 protein, CDR3 DNA. D genes are given only for firm matches. The size of a clone is reported for some rows only, either as once, few or many, or as a class for expanded clones.

d_gene: NA
v_gene: TRBV20-1
abundance: few
j_gene: TRBJ2-3
CDR3aa: CSARDPAIRGTDTQYF
CDR3nt: TGCAGTGCTAGAGATCCGGCTATTAGGGGCACAGATACGCAGTATTTT

d_gene: NA
v_gene: TRBV10-3
abundance: once
j_gene: TRBJ2-7
CDR3aa: CAISSTSFIKRYGYEQYF
CDR3nt: TGTGCCATCAGTTCTACATCCTTTATAAAGAGATACGGATACGAGCAGTACTTC

d_gene: NA
v_gene: TRBV5-6
abundance: few
j_gene: TRBJ1-1
CDR3aa: CASSLLEGHMNTEAFF
CDR3nt: TGTGCCAGCAGCTTGTTAGAGGGACACATGAACACTGAAGCTTTCTTT

d_gene: NA
v_gene: TRBV12-3/TRBV12-4
abundance: NA
j_gene: TRBJ1-1
CDR3aa: CASGRTENTEAFF
CDR3nt: TGTGCCAGCGGTCGGACTGAGAACACTGAAGCTTTCTTT

d_gene: NA
v_gene: TRBV13
abundance: many
j_gene: TRBJ2-7
CDR3aa: CATGPYEQYF
CDR3nt: TGTGCCACCGGACCCTACGAGCAGTACTTC

d_gene: NA
v_gene: TRBV5-4
abundance: few
j_gene: TRBJ2-3
CDR3aa: CASSLYGQNGDTQYF
CDR3nt: TGTGCCAGCAGCTTATATGGACAAAATGGGGATACGCAGTATTTT

d_gene: TRBD1
v_gene: TRBV3-1
abundance: NA
j_gene: TRBJ2-6
CDR3aa: CASTRQRTGLFSGANVLTF
CDR3nt: TGTGCCAGCACCCGTCAGAGGACAGGGCTATTTTCTGGGGCCAACGTCCTGACTTTC

d_gene: NA
v_gene: TRBV27
abundance: NA
j_gene: TRBJ2-3
CDR3aa: CASAPQFMLSIDTQYF
CDR3nt: TGTGCCAGCGCACCGCAGTTTATGTTGTCGATTGATACGCAGTATTTT

d_gene: NA
v_gene: TRBV12-3/TRBV12-4
abundance: NA
j_gene: TRBJ1-5
CDR3aa: CASSFLVEFTQPQHF
CDR3nt: TGTGCCAGCAGTTTTCTCGTTGAGTTCACGCAGCCCCAGCATTTT

d_gene: NA
v_gene: TRBV4-1
abundance: many
j_gene: TRBJ2-7
CDR3aa: CASSQDLRQAYEQYF
CDR3nt: TGCGCCAGCAGCCAAGATTTGAGACAGGCCTACGAGCAGTACTTC

d_gene: NA
v_gene: TRBV7-8
abundance: few
j_gene: TRBJ1-5
CDR3aa: CASSLVRGRGAVRPQHF
CDR3nt: TGTGCCAGCAGCTTAGTCAGGGGTCGGGGAGCGGTTCGTCCCCAGCATTTT

d_gene: NA
v_gene: TRBV12-3/TRBV12-4
abundance: NA
j_gene: TRBJ2-7
CDR3aa: CASSLIPGPYEQYF
CDR3nt: TGTGCCAGCAGTTTAATCCCGGGACCTTACGAGCAGTACTTC

d_gene: NA
v_gene: TRBV15
abundance: NA
j_gene: TRBJ1-1
CDR3aa: CATSRTGYLPNTEAFF
CDR3nt: TGTGCCACCAGCAGGACAGGCTACTTACCGAACACTGAAGCTTTCTTT

d_gene: NA
v_gene: TRBV6-1
abundance: few
j_gene: TRBJ2-3
CDR3aa: CASGRALRADTQYF
CDR3nt: TGTGCCAGCGGACGGGCCTTGCGGGCAGATACGCAGTATTTT

d_gene: TRBD2
v_gene: TRBV12-3/TRBV12-4
abundance: NA
j_gene: TRBJ2-7
CDR3aa: CASSPRLAGRYEQYF
CDR3nt: TGTGCCAGCAGCCCCCGACTAGCGGGACGCTACGAGCAGTACTTC

d_gene: TRBD2
v_gene: TRBV2
abundance: few
j_gene: TRBJ2-7
CDR3aa: CASSEYAGGPPYEQYF
CDR3nt: TGTGCCAGCAGTGAATACGCGGGAGGGCCCCCCTACGAGCAGTACTTC

d_gene: TRBD1
v_gene: TRBV5-1
abundance: many
j_gene: TRBJ2-7
CDR3aa: CASSPGTGHEQYF
CDR3nt: TGCGCCAGCAGCCCCGGGACAGGTCACGAGCAGTACTTC

d_gene: NA
v_gene: TRBV27
abundance: many
j_gene: TRBJ2-7
CDR3aa: CASSDSTYEQYF
CDR3nt: TGTGCCAGCAGTGACAGTACCTACGAGCAGTACTTC

d_gene: NA
v_gene: TRBV5-1
abundance: few
j_gene: TRBJ2-7
CDR3aa: CASSLGAWQGSIEQYF
CDR3nt: TGCGCCAGCAGCTTGGGGGCTTGGCAAGGTTCGATCGAGCAGTACTTC

d_gene: TRBD2
v_gene: TRBV7-6
abundance: NA
j_gene: TRBJ2-1
CDR3aa: CASSLSGGFDEQFF
CDR3nt: TGTGCCAGCAGCTTGTCGGGGGGGTTCGATGAGCAGTTCTTC

d_gene: NA
v_gene: TRBV4-1
abundance: NA
j_gene: TRBJ2-7
CDR3aa: CASSQSGFHEQYF
CDR3nt: TGCGCCAGCAGCCAGAGCGGGTTCCACGAGCAGTACTTC

d_gene: NA
v_gene: TRBV29-1
abundance: NA
j_gene: TRBJ1-4
CDR3aa: CSVRIRGRTTTNEKLFF
CDR3nt: TGCAGCGTTCGCATCAGGGGTCGGACCACAACTAATGAAAAACTGTTTTTT

d_gene: TRBD1
v_gene: TRBV29-1
abundance: many
j_gene: TRBJ1-1
CDR3aa: CSAEGQGIKRAFF
CDR3nt: TGCAGCGCCGAGGGACAGGGAATTAAGAGGGCTTTCTTT

d_gene: NA
v_gene: TRBV7-2
abundance: NA
j_gene: TRBJ2-1
CDR3aa: CASRKAPLGQRGEQFF
CDR3nt: TGTGCCAGCAGGAAGGCCCCGCTCGGCCAGAGGGGTGAGCAGTTCTTC

d_gene: NA
v_gene: TRBV5-1
abundance: NA
j_gene: TRBJ2-4
CDR3aa: CASSLVGGNYLSSWYF
CDR3nt: TGCGCCAGCAGCTTGGTGGGGGGAAACTACCTCTCTTCATGGTACTTC

d_gene: TRBD2
v_gene: TRBV12-3/TRBV12-4
abundance: NA
j_gene: TRBJ2-7
CDR3aa: CASSLVSGRKIYEQYF
CDR3nt: TGTGCCAGCAGTTTGGTTAGCGGGAGGAAGATTTACGAGCAGTACTTC

d_gene: TRBD1
v_gene: TRBV14
abundance: few
j_gene: TRBJ1-2
CDR3aa: CASSQQGAEGYTF
CDR3nt: TGTGCCAGCAGTCAACAGGGGGCGGAGGGCTACACCTTC

d_gene: NA
v_gene: TRBV3-1
abundance: many
j_gene: TRBJ1-5
CDR3aa: CASSRTGNQPQHF
CDR3nt: TGTGCCAGCAGCCGGACAGGCAATCAGCCCCAGCATTTT

d_gene: TRBD2
v_gene: TRBV5-1
abundance: NA
j_gene: TRBJ2-6
CDR3aa: CASSRGLAGNSGANVLTF
CDR3nt: TGCGCCAGCAGTAGAGGACTAGCGGGAAACTCTGGGGCCAACGTCCTGACTTTC

d_gene: NA
v_gene: TRBV27
abundance: few
j_gene: TRBJ2-6
CDR3aa: CASSSTGLGANVLTF
CDR3nt: TGTGCCAGCAGTTCAACAGGGTTAGGGGCCAACGTCCTGACTTTC

d_gene: TRBD1
v_gene: TRBV11-1
abundance: few
j_gene: TRBJ1-5
CDR3aa: CASSLRLVRDRDGDQPQHF
CDR3nt: TGTGCCAGCAGCTTACGACTGGTGAGGGACAGGGACGGGGATCAGCCCCAGCATTTT

d_gene: NA
v_gene: TRBV18
abundance: NA
j_gene: TRBJ2-1
CDR3aa: CASSPLDGAGRQFF
CDR3nt: TGTGCCAGCTCACCACTGGATGGCGCCGGTCGGCAGTTCTTC

d_gene: TRBD2
v_gene: TRBV5-1
abundance: NA
j_gene: TRBJ2-1
CDR3aa: CASSGGSGGRMMNEQFF
CDR3nt: TGCGCCAGCAGCGGGGGGTCGGGCGGGAGGATGATGAATGAGCAGTTCTTC

d_gene: NA
v_gene: TRBV20-1
abundance: NA
j_gene: TRBJ2-7
CDR3aa: CSARDRRHPRYEQYF
CDR3nt: TGCAGTGCTAGAGATCGGCGCCATCCTCGTTACGAGCAGTACTTC

d_gene: NA
v_gene: TRBV29-1
abundance: few
j_gene: TRBJ2-3
CDR3aa: CSARFFPDTQYF
CDR3nt: TGCAGCGCTCGGTTTTTCCCAGATACGCAGTATTTT

d_gene: NA
v_gene: TRBV12-3/TRBV12-4
abundance: NA
j_gene: TRBJ1-5
CDR3aa: CTSSLAYSQGAKNKPQHF
CDR3nt: TGTACCAGCAGTTTAGCCTATTCACAGGGCGCGAAAAATAAGCCCCAGCATTTT

d_gene: NA
v_gene: TRBV29-1
abundance: few
j_gene: TRBJ1-2
CDR3aa: CSDARPGGGYTF
CDR3nt: TGCAGTGATGCCCGTCCGGGGGGCGGCTACACCTTC

d_gene: NA
v_gene: TRBV28
abundance: many
j_gene: TRBJ2-3
CDR3aa: CASSPDFTDTQYF
CDR3nt: TGTGCCAGCAGTCCGGACTTCACAGATACGCAGTATTTT

d_gene: NA
v_gene: TRBV12-3/TRBV12-4
abundance: NA
j_gene: TRBJ2-5
CDR3aa: CASSVDYPETQYF
CDR3nt: TGTGCCAGCAGTGTGGACTACCCAGAGACCCAGTACTTC

d_gene: NA
v_gene: TRBV7-9
abundance: many
j_gene: TRBJ1-1
CDR3aa: CASSFRTARDGRNTEAFF
CDR3nt: TGTGCCAGCAGCTTTAGGACAGCCCGAGATGGGAGAAACACTGAAGCTTTCTTT

d_gene: NA
v_gene: TRBV6-1
abundance: NA
j_gene: TRBJ2-7
CDR3aa: CASSLWTPGYYEQYF
CDR3nt: TGTGCCAGCAGTCTCTGGACACCAGGGTACTACGAGCAGTACTTC

d_gene: TRBD1
v_gene: TRBV5-1
abundance: NA
j_gene: TRBJ1-1
CDR3aa: CASSFGTGVTEAFF
CDR3nt: TGCGCCAGCAGCTTCGGGACAGGGGTTACTGAAGCTTTCTTT

d_gene: NA
v_gene: TRBV27
abundance: NA
j_gene: TRBJ2-1
CDR3aa: CASTFSGGNEQFF
CDR3nt: TGTGCCAGCACCTTCTCGGGTGGCAATGAGCAGTTCTTC

d_gene: TRBD1
v_gene: TRBV7-2
abundance: few
j_gene: TRBJ2-3
CDR3aa: CASSLGTGNLTDTQYF
CDR3nt: TGTGCCAGCAGCTTAGGGACAGGGAATTTAACAGATACGCAGTATTTT

d_gene: NA
v_gene: TRBV27
abundance: once
j_gene: TRBJ2-5
CDR3aa: CASSIGWGTQYF
CDR3nt: TGTGCCAGCAGTATCGGATGGGGGACCCAGTACTTC

d_gene: NA
v_gene: TRBV11-2
abundance: NA
j_gene: TRBJ2-5
CDR3aa: CASSFGPGETQYF
CDR3nt: TGTGCCAGCAGCTTCGGCCCGGGGGAGACCCAGTACTTC

d_gene: NA
v_gene: TRBV20-1
abundance: few
j_gene: TRBJ1-5
CDR3aa: CSARGWKYSNQPQHF
CDR3nt: TGCAGTGCTAGAGGGTGGAAATATAGCAATCAGCCCCAGCATTTT

d_gene: NA
v_gene: TRBV5-1
abundance: NA
j_gene: TRBJ2-3
CDR3aa: CASSSQGGWVDTQYF
CDR3nt: TGCGCCAGCAGCTCCCAGGGGGGCTGGGTAGATACGCAGTATTTT

d_gene: TRBD2
v_gene: TRBV12-3/TRBV12-4
abundance: few
j_gene: TRBJ2-5
CDR3aa: CASSFRLAGAYRYF
CDR3nt: TGTGCCAGCAGTTTTAGACTAGCGGGAGCCTATCGGTACTTC

d_gene: NA
v_gene: TRBV7-9
abundance: few
j_gene: TRBJ2-7
CDR3aa: CASSLSVLVNEQYF
CDR3nt: TGTGCCAGCAGCTTATCAGTTCTGGTCAACGAGCAGTACTTC

d_gene: NA
v_gene: TRBV5-1
abundance: few
j_gene: TRBJ2-7
CDR3aa: CASSFRGNSYEQYF
CDR3nt: TGCGCCAGCAGCTTCCGGGGGAACTCCTACGAGCAGTACTTC

d_gene: TRBD1
v_gene: TRBV2
abundance: few
j_gene: TRBJ1-3
CDR3aa: CASNLDRAGNTIYF
CDR3nt: TGTGCCAGCAACCTGGACAGGGCTGGAAACACCATATATTTT

d_gene: TRBD2
v_gene: TRBV5-1
abundance: NA
j_gene: TRBJ2-6
CDR3aa: CASSGVLAGASGANVLTF
CDR3nt: TGCGCCAGCAGCGGTGTGCTAGCGGGAGCTAGTGGGGCCAACGTCCTGACTTTC

d_gene: TRBD2
v_gene: TRBV5-1
abundance: NA
j_gene: TRBJ2-3
CDR3aa: CASSLAGTSGRRVPDTQYF
CDR3nt: TGCGCCAGCAGCTTGGCCGGGACTAGCGGGAGGAGGGTGCCCGATACGCAGTATTTT

d_gene: TRBD2
v_gene: TRBV7-8
abundance: NA
j_gene: TRBJ2-1
CDR3aa: CASSLMLAGGPDVSYNEQFF
CDR3nt: TGTGCCAGCAGCTTAATGCTAGCGGGAGGGCCGGACGTATCCTACAATGAGCAGTTCTTC

d_gene: NA
v_gene: TRBV7-9
abundance: many
j_gene: TRBJ2-5
CDR3aa: CASSLLLGETQYF
CDR3nt: TGTGCCAGCAGCTTGCTCCTGGGGGAGACCCAGTACTTC

d_gene: NA
v_gene: TRBV5-1
abundance: many
j_gene: TRBJ2-7
CDR3aa: CASSLFLEYEQYF
CDR3nt: TGCGCCAGCAGCCTGTTCCTAGAGTACGAGCAGTACTTC

d_gene: NA
v_gene: TRBV10-3
abundance: NA
j_gene: TRBJ1-1
CDR3aa: CAIRSGTTEAFF
CDR3nt: TGTGCCATCAGATCTGGGACCACTGAAGCTTTCTTT

d_gene: NA
v_gene: TRBV12-3/TRBV12-4
abundance: NA
j_gene: TRBJ1-1
CDR3aa: CASSLEGTPNTEAFF
CDR3nt: TGTGCCAGCAGTTTGGAGGGGACGCCGAACACTGAAGCTTTCTTT